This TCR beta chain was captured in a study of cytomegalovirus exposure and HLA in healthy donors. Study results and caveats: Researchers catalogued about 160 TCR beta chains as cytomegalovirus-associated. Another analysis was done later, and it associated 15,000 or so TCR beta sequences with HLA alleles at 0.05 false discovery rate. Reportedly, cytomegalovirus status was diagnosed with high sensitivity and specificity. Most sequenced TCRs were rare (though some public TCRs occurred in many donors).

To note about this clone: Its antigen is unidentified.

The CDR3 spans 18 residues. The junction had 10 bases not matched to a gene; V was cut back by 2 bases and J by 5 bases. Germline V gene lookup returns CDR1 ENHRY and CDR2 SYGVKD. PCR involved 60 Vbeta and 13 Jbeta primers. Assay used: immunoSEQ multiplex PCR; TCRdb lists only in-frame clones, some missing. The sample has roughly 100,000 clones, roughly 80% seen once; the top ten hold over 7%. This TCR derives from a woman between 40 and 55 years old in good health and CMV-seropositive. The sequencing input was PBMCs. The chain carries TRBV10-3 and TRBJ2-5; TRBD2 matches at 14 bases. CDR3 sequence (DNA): TGTGCCATCAGTGAGACACGACGGACTAGCGGGGGGCGGGAGACCCAGTACTTC. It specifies CAISETRRTSGGRETQYF.